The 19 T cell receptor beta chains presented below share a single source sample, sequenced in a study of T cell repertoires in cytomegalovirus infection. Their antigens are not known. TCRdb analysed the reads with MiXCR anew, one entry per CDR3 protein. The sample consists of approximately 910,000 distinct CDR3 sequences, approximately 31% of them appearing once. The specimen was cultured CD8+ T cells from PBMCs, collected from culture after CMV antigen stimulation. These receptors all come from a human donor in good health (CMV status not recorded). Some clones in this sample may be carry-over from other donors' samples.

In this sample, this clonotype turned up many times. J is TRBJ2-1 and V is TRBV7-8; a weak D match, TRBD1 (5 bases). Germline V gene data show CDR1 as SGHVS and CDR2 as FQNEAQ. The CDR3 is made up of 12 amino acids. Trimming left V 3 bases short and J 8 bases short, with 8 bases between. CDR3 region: CASSFRVHEQFF. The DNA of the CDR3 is TGTGCCAGCAGCTTCAGGGTTCATGAGCAGTTCTTC.

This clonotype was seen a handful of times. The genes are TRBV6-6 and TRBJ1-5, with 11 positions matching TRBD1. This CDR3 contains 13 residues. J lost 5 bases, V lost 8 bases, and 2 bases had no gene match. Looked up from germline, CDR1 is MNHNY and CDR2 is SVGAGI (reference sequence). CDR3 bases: TGTGCCAGCTGGGGACAGGGGGATCAGCCCCAGCATTTT. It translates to CASWGQGDQPQHF.

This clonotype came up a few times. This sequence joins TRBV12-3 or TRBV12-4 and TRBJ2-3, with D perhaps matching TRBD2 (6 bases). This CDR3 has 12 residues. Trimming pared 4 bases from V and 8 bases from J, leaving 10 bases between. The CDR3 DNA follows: TGTGCCAGCAGTTCCCCGGGGGTTACGCAGTATTTT. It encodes CASSSPGVTQYF.

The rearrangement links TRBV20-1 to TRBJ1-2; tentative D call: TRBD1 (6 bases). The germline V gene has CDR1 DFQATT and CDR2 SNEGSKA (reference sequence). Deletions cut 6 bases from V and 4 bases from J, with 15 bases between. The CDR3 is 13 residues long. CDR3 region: CSAGSRGSYGYTF. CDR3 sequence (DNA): TGCAGTGCCGGAAGCAGGGGCAGCTATGGCTACACCTTC.

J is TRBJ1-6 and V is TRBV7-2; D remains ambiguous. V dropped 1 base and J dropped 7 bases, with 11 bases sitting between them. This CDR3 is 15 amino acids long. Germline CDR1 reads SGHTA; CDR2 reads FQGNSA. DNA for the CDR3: TGTGCCAGCAGCTTAGTAAGGGTTGGAAATTCACCCCTCCACTTT. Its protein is CASSLVRVGNSPLHF.

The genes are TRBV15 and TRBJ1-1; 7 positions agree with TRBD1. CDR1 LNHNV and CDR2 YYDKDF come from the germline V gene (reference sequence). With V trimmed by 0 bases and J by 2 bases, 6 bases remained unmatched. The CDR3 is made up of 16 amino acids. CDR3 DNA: TGTGCCACCAGCAGAGATCTGGGACAGCTAAACACTGAAGCTTTCTTT. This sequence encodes CATSRDLGQLNTEAFF.

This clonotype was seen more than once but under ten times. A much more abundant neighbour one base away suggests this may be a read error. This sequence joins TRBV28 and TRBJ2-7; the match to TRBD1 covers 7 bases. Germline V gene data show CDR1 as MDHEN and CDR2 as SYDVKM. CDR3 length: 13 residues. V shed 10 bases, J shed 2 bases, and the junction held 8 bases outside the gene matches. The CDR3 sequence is CATLDRFPYEQYV. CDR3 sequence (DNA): TGTGCCACCCTGGACAGGTTCCCCTACGAGCAGTACGTC.

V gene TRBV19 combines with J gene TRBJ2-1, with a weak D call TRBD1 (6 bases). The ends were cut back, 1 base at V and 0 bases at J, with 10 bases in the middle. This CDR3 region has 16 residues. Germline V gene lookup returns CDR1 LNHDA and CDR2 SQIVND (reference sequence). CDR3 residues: CASSIGTASSYNEQFF. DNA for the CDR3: TGTGCCAGTAGTATAGGGACAGCCTCCTCCTACAATGAGCAGTTCTTC.

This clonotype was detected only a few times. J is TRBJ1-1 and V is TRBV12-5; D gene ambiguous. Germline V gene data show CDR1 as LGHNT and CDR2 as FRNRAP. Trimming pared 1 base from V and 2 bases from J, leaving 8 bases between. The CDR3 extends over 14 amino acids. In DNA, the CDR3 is TGTGCTAGTGGTTTGGCCGGAGTCAACACTGAAGCTTTCTTT. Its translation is CASGLAGVNTEAFF.

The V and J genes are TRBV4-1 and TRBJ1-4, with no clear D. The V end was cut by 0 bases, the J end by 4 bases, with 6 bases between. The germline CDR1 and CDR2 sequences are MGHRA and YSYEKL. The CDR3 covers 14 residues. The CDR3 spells CASSQDGGNEKLFF. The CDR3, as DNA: TGCGCCAGCAGCCAAGATGGAGGTAATGAAAAACTGTTTTTT.

CDR3 DNA sequence: TGTGCTAGTGGAGTTAGCGGGGGAGGAGAGACCCAGTACTTC. Translating it yields CASGVSGGGETQYF. V gene TRBV12-5 combines with J gene TRBJ2-5; TRBD2 agrees at 9 bases. This CDR3 is 14 amino acids long. J lost 4 bases, V lost 6 bases, and 6 bases had no gene match. The germline CDR1 and CDR2 sequences are LGHNT and FRNRAP.

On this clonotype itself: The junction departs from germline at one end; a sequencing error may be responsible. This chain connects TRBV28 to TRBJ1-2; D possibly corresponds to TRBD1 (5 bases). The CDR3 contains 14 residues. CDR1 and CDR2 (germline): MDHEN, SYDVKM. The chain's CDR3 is CASSPEGPDYGHTF. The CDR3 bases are TGTGCCAGCAGTCCAGAGGGGCCCGACTATGGCCACACCTTC.

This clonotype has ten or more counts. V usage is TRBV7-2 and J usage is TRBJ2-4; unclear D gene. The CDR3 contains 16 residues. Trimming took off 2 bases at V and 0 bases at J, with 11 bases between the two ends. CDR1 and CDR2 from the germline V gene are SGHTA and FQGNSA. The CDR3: CASSLPESLAKNIQYF. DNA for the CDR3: TGTGCCAGCAGCTTACCGGAAAGTTTAGCCAAAAACATTCAGTACTTC.

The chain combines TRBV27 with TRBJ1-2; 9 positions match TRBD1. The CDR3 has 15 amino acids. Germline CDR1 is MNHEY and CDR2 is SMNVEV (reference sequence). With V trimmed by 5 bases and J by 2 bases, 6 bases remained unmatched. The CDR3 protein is CASSIQGAPNYGYTF. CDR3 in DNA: TGTGCCAGCAGTATACAGGGGGCGCCGAACTATGGCTACACCTTC.

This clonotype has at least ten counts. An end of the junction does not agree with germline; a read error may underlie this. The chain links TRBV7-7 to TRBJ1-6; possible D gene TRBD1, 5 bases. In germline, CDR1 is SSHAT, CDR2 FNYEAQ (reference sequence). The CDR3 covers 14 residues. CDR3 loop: CASSLGDGNSPLHF. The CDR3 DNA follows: TGTGCTAGCAGCTTAGGGGACGGTAATTCACCCCTCCACTTT.

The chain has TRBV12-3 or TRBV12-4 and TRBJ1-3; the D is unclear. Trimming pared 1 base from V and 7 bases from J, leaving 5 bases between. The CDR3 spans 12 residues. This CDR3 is CASSLGPNTIYF. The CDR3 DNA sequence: TGTGCCAGCAGTTTAGGACCGAACACCATATATTTT.

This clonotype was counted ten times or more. CDR3 in amino acids: CASSVKGQLNYGYTF. CDR3 nucleotide sequence: TGTGCCAGCAGCGTAAAGGGACAGTTAAACTATGGCTACACCTTC. The chain is built from TRBV6-1 and TRBJ1-2; 7 positions match TRBD1. The trim removed 6 bases at V and 2 bases at J, leaving 9 bases unmatched. The CDR3 contains 15 residues. CDR1 and CDR2 from the germline V gene are MNHNS and SASEGT.

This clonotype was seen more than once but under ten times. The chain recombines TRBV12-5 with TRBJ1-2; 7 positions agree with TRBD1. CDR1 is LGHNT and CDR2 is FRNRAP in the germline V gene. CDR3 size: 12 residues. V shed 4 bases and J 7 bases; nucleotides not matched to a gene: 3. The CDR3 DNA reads TGTGCTAGTGGTTCGGGACAGTTTGGCTACACCTTC. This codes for CASGSGQFGYTF.

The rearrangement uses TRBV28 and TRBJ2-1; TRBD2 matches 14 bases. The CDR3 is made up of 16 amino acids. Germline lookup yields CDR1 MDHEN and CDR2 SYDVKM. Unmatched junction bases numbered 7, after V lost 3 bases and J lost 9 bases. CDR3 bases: TGTGCCAGCAGTTTGTCGACTAGCGGGGGGGTTGGTGAGCAGTTCTTC. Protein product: CASSLSTSGGVGEQFF. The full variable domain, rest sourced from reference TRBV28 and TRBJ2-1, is DVKVTQSSRYLVKRTGEKVFLECVQDMDHENMFWYRQDPGLGLRLIYFSYDVKMKEKGDIPEGYSVSREKKERFSLILESASTNQTSMYLCASSLSTSGGVGEQFFGPGTRLTVL.